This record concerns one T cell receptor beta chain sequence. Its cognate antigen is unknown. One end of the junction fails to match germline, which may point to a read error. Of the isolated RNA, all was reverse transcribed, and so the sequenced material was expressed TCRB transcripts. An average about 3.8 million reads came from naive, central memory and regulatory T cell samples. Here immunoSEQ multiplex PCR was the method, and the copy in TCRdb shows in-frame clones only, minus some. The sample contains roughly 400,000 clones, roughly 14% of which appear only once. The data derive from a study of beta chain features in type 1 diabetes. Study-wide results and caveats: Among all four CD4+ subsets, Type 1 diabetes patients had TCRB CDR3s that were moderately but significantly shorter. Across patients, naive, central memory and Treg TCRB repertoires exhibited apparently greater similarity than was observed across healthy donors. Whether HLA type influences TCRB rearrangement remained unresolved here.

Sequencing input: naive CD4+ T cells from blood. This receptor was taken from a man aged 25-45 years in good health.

CDR3 sequence (DNA): TGTGCTAGCAGCTTGGGCCTTATAGAGACCCAGTACTTC. Residues: CASSLGLIETQYF. This chain joins TRBV7-7 and TRBJ2-5; D is uncertain. The CDR3 spans 13 residues. Germline CDR1 SSHAT, CDR2 FNYEAQ (reference sequence).